This section outlines one T cell receptor (beta chain) sequence together with its context. Primers used in a second PCR of roughly 6 to 11 cycles were a sample-barcoded 5' primer and a J-beta primer mix. MiXCR, run by TCRdb on the 5' RACE reads, gives a single entry per CDR3 protein. The sample yields around 780,000 distinct CDR3 sequences, 20% to 30% seen once. The V end was cut by 3 bases, the J end by 0 bases, with 15 bases between. CDR1 and CDR2 from the germline V gene are SEHNR and FQNEAQ (reference sequence). This CDR3 comprises 17 residues. The data were taken from a study of blood T cells in healthy people across ages. These sequences were also reported in another study, on T cells of mothers and their children. That report adds: In each mother, TCR beta CDR3 reads exceeded 10 million; in each child, they numbered some 2.8 million.

Sequencing used blood. This receptor was identified in a boy between 5 and 17 years old in good health. The gene calls are TRBV7-9 and TRBJ2-1; D perhaps matches TRBD1 (5 bases). As DNA, the CDR3 is TGTGCCAGCAGCTTCCCTCGACAGCTCTACTCCTACAATGAGCAGTTCTTC. Amino acid sequence: CASSFPRQLYSYNEQFF.